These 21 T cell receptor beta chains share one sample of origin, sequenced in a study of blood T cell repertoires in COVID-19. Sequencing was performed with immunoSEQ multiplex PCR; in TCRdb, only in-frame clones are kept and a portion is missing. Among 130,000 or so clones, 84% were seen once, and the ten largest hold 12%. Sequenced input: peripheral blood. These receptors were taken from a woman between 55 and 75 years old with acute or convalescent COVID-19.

Written as DNA, the CDR3 is TGCGCCAGCAGCTCGCCGGGACAGGACACTGAAGCTTTCTTT. It is translated as CASSSPGQDTEAFF. The chain joins TRBV5-1 to TRBJ1-1; 8 bases are shared with TRBD1. The trim removed 3 bases at V and 3 bases at J, leaving 4 bases unmatched. Germline V gene data show CDR1 as SGHRS and CDR2 as YFSETQ. CDR3 length: 14 residues.

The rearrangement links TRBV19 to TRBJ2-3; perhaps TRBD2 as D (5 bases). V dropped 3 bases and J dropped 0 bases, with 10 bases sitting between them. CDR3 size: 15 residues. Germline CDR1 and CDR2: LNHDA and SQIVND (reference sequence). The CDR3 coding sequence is TGTGCCAGTAGTATGGTAAGGGAGAGCACAGATACGCAGTATTTT. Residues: CASSMVRESTDTQYF. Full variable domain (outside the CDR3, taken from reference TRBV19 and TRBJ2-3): DGGITQSPKYLFRKEGQNVTLSCEQNLNHDAMYWYRQDPGQGLRLIYYSQIVNDFQKGDIAEGYSVSREKKESFPLTVTSAQKNPTAFYLCASSMVRESTDTQYFGPGTRLTVL.

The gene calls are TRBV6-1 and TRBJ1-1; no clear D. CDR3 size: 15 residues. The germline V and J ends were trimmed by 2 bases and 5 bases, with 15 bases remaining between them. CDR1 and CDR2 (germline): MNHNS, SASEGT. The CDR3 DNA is TGTGCCAGCAGTGAACCCGCCACAGATCGGACTGAAGCTTTCTTT. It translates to CASSEPATDRTEAFF.

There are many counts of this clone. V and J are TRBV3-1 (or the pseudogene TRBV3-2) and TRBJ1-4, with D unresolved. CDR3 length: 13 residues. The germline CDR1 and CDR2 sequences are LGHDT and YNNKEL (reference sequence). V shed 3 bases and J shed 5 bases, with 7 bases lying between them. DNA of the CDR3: TGTGCCAGCAGCCATTCGGGGAATGAAAAACTGTTTTTT. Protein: CASSHSGNEKLFF.

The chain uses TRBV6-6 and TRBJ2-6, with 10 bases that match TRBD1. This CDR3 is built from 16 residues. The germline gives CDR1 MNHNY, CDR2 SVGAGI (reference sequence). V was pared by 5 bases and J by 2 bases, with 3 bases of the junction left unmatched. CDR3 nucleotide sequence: TGTGCCAGCAGTCGACAGGGGGCGGCTGGGGCCAACGTCCTGACTTTC. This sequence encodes CASSRQGAAGANVLTF.

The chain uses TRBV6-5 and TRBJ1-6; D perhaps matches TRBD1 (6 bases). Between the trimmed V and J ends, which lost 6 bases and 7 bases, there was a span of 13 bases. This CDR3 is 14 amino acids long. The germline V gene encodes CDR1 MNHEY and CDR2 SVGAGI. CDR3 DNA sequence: TGTGCCAGCAGGGCTACAGGGATAAATTCACCCCTCCACTTT. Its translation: CASRATGINSPLHF.

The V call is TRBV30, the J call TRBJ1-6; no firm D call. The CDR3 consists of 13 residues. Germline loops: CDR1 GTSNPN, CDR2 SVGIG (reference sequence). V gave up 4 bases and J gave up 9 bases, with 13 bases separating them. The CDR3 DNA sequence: TGTGCCTGGACCCGGGGAGGTCGTTCACCCCTCCACTTT. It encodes CAWTRGGRSPLHF.

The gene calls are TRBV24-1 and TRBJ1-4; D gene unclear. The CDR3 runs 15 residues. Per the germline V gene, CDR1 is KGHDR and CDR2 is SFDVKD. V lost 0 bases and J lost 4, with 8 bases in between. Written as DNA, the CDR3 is TGTGCCACCAGTGATTTGAGGAGTCTTAATGAAAAACTGTTTTTT. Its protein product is CATSDLRSLNEKLFF.

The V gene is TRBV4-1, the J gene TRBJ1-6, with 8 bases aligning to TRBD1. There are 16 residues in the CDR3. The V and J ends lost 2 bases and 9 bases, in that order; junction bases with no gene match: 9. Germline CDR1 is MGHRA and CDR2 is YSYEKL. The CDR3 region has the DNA TGCGCCAGCAGCCAACCCTTCAGGGGGCTAAGTTCACCCCTCCACTTT. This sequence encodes CASSQPFRGLSSPLHF.

CDR3 protein: CASSPREVGNNEQFF. CDR3 in DNA: TGTGCCAGCAGTCCCAGGGAGGTGGGCAACAATGAGCAGTTCTTC. V gene TRBV6-4 combines with J gene TRBJ2-1; D is possibly TRBD2 (6 bases). Trimming pared 5 bases from V and 5 bases from J, leaving 16 bases between. The CDR3 totals 15 residues. Germline CDR1 and CDR2: MRHNA and SNTAGT.

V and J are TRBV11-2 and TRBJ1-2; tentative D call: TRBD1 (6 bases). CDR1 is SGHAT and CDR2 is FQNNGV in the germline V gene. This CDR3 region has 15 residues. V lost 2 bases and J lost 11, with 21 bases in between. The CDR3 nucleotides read TGTGCCAGCAGCTTACCGTCATATCCCCTGACAGGTTACACCTTC. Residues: CASSLPSYPLTGYTF.

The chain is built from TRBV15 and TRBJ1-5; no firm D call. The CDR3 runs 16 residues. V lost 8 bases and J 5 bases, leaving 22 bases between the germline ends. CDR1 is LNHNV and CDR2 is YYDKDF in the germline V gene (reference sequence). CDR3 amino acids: CATGRSAARLYQPQHF. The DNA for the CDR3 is TGTGCCACCGGCCGGTCTGCAGCCAGGTTGTATCAGCCCCAGCATTTT.

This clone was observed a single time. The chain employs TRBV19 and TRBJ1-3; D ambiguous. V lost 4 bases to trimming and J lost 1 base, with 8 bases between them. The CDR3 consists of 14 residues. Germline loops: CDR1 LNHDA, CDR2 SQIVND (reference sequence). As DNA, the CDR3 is TGTGCCAGTAGTACCCCAGGTTCTGGAAACACCATATATTTT. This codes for CASSTPGSGNTIYF.

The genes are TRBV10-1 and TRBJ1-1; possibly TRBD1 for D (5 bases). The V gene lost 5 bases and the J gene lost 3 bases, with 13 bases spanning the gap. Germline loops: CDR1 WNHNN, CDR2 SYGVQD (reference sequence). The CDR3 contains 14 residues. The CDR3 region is CASSRDRTDTEAFF. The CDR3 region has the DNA TGCGCCAGCAGTCGCGACAGAACGGACACTGAAGCTTTCTTT.

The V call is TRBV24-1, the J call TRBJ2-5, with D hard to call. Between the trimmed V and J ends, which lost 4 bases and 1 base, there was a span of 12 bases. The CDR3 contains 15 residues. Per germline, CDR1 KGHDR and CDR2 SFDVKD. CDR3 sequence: CATSDPAKPQETQYF. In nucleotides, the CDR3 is TGTGCCACCAGTGACCCCGCCAAGCCCCAAGAGACCCAGTACTTC.

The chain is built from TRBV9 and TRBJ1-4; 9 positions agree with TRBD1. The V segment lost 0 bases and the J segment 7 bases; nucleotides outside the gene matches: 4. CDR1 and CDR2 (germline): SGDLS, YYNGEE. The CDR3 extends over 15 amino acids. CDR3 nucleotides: TGTGCCAGCAGCGTAGATGGGACAGGGATTGAAAAACTGTTTTTT. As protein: CASSVDGTGIEKLFF.

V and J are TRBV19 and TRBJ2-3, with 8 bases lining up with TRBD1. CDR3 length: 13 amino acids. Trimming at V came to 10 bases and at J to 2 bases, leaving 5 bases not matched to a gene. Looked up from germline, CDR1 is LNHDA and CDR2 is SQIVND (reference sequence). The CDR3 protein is CATRTGTTDTQYF. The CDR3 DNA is TGTGCCACTCGGACAGGGACCACAGATACGCAGTATTTT.

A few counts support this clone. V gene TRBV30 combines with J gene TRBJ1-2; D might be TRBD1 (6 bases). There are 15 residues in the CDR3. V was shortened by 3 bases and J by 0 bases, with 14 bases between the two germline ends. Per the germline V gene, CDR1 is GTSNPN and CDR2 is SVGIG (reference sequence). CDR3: CAWSFSGQTNYGYTF. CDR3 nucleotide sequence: TGTGCCTGGAGCTTTTCCGGACAGACTAACTATGGCTACACCTTC.

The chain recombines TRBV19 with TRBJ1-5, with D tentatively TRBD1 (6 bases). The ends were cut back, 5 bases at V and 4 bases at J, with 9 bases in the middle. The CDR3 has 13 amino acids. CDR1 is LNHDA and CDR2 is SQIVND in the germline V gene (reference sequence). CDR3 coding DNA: TGTGCCAGTAGTCGGGGGGCAAATCAGCCCCAGCATTTT. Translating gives CASSRGANQPQHF.

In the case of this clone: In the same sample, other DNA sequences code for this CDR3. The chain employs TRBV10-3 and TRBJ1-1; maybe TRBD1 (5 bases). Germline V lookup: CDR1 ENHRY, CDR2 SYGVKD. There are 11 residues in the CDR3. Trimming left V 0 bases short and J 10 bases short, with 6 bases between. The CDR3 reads CAISESRGAFF. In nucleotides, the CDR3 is TGTGCCATCAGTGAGTCAAGGGGAGCTTTCTTT.

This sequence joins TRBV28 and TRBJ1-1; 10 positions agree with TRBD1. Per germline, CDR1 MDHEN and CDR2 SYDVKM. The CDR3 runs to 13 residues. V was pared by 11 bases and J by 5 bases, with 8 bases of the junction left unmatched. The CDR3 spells CALGTGVLTEAFF. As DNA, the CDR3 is TGTGCCCTAGGGACAGGGGTTTTAACTGAAGCTTTCTTT.